This TCR beta chain was retrieved from a study of blood T cell repertoires in COVID-19. V lost 10 bases, J lost 6 bases, and 15 bases lay in between. The germline gives CDR1 MNHEY, CDR2 SVGAGI. The CDR3 is 12 amino acids. Libraries were prepared by immunoSEQ multiplex PCR; TCRdb keeps only in-frame clonotypes and omits some of them. This table has some 83,000 clones, approximately 89% appearing once. Sequences were obtained from peripheral blood. The sequence came from a man aged 55 to 70 with acute or convalescent COVID-19. J is TRBJ1-1 and V is TRBV6-5; possible D gene TRBD1, 5 bases. The CDR3 bases are TGTGCCACCCGCGGGGGAGCGCCTGAAGCTTTCTTT. Its translation is CATRGGAPEAFF.